This T cell receptor (beta chain) was obtained from a study of blood T cell repertoires in COVID-19. Original methodology: Using reference gene primer amplification, nucleated cell counts were estimated. Here immunoSEQ multiplex PCR was the method, and the copy in TCRdb shows in-frame clones only, minus some. V and J calls and clone size are as listed in that table; D and trimming were resolved from the DNA. The sample holds approximately 27,000 clones, 80% to 90% seen once. Germline lookup yields CDR1 MNHEY and CDR2 SVGAGI. The V segment lost 6 bases and the J segment 3 bases; nucleotides outside the gene matches: 8. This CDR3 spans 15 amino acids.

The chain links TRBV6-5 to TRBJ2-7; TRBD1 aligns across 10 bases. This receptor was taken from a man aged 60 to 69 with acute or convalescent COVID-19. Sequenced sample: peripheral blood. The CDR3 region is CASRNFGTGVYEQYF. The CDR3 nucleotides read TGTGCCAGCAGAAACTTTGGGACAGGGGTCTACGAGCAGTACTTC.